This T cell receptor beta chain was observed in a study of identical twins. TCRdb reprocessed the 5' RACE reads via MiXCR and lists one record per CDR3 protein. The data contain about 290,000 distinct CDR3 sequences, roughly 10% of them singletons. This clonotype was seen more than once but under ten times. The ends lost 5 bases at V and 7 bases at J; junction bases unmatched: 13. The germline CDR1 and CDR2 sequences are LNHDA and SQIVND (reference sequence). CDR3 length equals 16 residues. A further study also used this sample, focusing on yellow fever vaccine responses in identical twins.

The source is a woman younger than 30 in good health. The sequencing sample was made of CD8+ T cells sorted from blood. The chain combines TRBV19 with TRBJ2-2; 7 nucleotides align to TRBD2. The CDR3 loop is CASSARSGLVGGELFF. In nucleotides, the CDR3 is TGTGCCAGTAGTGCTAGATCAGGACTAGTTGGCGGGGAGCTGTTTTTT.